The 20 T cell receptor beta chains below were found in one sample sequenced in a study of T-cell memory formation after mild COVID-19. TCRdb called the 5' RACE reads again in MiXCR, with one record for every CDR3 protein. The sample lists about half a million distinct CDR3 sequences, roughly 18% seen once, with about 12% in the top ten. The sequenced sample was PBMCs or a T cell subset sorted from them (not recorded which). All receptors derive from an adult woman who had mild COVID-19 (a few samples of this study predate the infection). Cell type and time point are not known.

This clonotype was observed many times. The CDR3 bases are TGCAGTGCTAGAGTGTCCGGGTATAATTCACCCCTCCACTTT. Amino acid sequence: CSARVSGYNSPLHF. The chain recombines TRBV20-1 with TRBJ1-6; D not resolved. The germline V gene encodes CDR1 DFQATT and CDR2 SNEGSKA (reference sequence). The CDR3 spans 14 residues. With 1 base removed from V and 4 bases from J, the gap between germline ends came to 8 bases.

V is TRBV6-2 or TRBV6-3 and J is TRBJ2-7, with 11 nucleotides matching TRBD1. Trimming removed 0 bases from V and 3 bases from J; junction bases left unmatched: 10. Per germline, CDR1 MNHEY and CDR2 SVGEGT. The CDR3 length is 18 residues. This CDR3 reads CASSYSSGDRGSYYEQYF. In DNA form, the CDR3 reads TGTGCCAGCAGTTACTCGAGTGGGGACAGGGGGTCGTACTACGAGCAGTACTTC.

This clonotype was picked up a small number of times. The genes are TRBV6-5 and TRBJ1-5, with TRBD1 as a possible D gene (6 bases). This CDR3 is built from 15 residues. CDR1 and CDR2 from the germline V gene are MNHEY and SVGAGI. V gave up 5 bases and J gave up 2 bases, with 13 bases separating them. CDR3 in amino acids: CASSTQGRGNQPQHF. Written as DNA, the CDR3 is TGTGCCAGCAGTACACAGGGTAGGGGCAATCAGCCCCAGCATTTT.

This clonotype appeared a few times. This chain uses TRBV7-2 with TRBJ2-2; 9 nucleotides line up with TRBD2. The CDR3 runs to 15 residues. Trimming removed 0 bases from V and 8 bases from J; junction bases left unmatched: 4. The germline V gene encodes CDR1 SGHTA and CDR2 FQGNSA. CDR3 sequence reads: CASSLAASGKGELFF. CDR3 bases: TGTGCCAGCAGCTTAGCGGCTAGCGGGAAAGGGGAGCTGTTTTTT. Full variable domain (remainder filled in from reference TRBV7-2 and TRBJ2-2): GAGVSQSPSNKVTEKGKDVELRCDPISGHTALYWYRQSLGQGLEFLIYFQGNSAPDKSGLPSDRFSAERTGGSVSTLTIQRTQQEDSAVYLCASSLAASGKGELFFGEGSRLTVL.

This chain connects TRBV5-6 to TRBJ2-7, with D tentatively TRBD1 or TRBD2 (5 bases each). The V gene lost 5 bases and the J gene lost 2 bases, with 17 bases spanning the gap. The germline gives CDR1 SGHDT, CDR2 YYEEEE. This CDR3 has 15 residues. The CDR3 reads CASRSRGVGAYEQYF. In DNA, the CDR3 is TGTGCCAGCAGGTCTCGAGGGGTAGGGGCCTACGAGCAGTACTTC.

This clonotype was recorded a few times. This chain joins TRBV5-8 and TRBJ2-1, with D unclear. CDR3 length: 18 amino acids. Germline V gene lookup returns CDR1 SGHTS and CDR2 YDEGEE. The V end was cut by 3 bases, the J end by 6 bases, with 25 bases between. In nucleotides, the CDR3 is TGTGCCAGCAGCTCGGGCACTTTGGGCGGTCAGACTGGCAATGAGCAGTTCTTC. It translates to CASSSGTLGGQTGNEQFF. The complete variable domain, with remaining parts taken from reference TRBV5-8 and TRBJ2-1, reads EAGVTQSPTHLIKTRGQQATLRCSPISGHTSVYWYQQALGLGLQFLLWYDEGEERNRGNFPPRFSGRQFPNYSSELNVNALELEDSALYLCASSSGTLGGQTGNEQFFGPGTRLTVL.

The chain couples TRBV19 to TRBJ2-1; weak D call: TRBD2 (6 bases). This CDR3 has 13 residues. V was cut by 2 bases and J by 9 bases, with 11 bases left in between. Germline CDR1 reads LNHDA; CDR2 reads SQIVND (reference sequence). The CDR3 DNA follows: TGTGCCAGTAGTATATTCTCTAGCGCTGAGCAGTTCTTC. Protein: CASSIFSSAEQFF.

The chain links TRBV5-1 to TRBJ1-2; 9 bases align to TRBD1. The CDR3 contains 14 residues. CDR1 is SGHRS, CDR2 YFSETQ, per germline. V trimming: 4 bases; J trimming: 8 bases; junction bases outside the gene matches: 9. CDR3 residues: CASSPGQGNWGYTF. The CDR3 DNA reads TGCGCCAGCAGCCCGGGACAGGGCAACTGGGGCTACACCTTC. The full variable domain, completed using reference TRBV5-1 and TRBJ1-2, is KAGVTQTPRYLIKTRGQQVTLSCSPISGHRSVSWYQQTPGQGLQFLFEYFSETQRNKGNFPGRFSGRQFSNSRSEMNVSTLELGDSALYLCASSPGQGNWGYTFGSGTRLTVV.

The CDR3 nucleotides are TGTGCCAGCTCACCATCACAGGCGGAGACCCAGTACTTC. As protein: CASSPSQAETQYF. The chain joins TRBV18 to TRBJ2-5, with D perhaps matching TRBD1 (5 bases). The V gene's germline CDR1 is KGHSH and CDR2 LQKENI. This CDR3 spans 13 amino acids. V was trimmed by 2 bases and J by 5 bases, leaving 9 bases between them.

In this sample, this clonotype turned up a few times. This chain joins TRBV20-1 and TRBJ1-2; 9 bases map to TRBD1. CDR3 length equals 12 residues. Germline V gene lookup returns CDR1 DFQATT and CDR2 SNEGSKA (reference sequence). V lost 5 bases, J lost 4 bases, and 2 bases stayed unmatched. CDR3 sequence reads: CSAGGQGYGYTF. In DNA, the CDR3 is TGCAGTGCTGGGGGACAGGGCTATGGCTACACCTTC.

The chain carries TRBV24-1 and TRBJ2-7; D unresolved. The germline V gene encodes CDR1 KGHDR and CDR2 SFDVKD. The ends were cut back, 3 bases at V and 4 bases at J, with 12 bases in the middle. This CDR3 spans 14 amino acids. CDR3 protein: CATSDPSTRYEQYF. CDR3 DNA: TGTGCCACCAGTGATCCGAGTACAAGATACGAGCAGTACTTC.

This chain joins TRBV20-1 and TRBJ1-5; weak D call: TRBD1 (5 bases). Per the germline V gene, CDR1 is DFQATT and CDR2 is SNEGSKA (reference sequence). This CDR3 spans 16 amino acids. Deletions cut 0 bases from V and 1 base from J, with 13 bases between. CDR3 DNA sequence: TGCAGTGCTAGAGAAAGGACAACGCTCAGCAATCAGCCCCAGCATTTT. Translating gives CSARERTTLSNQPQHF.

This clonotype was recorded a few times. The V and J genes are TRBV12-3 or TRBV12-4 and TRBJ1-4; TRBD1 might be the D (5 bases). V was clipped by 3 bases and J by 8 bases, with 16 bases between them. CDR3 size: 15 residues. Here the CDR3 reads CASSLVVQGGEKLFF. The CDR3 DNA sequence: TGTGCCAGCAGTTTGGTCGTCCAGGGTGGCGAAAAACTGTTTTTT.

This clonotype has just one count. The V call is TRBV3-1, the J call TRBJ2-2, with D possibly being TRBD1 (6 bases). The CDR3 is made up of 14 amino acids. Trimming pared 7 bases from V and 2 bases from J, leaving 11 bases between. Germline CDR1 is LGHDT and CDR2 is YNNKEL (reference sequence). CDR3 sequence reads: CASTTGFNTGELFF. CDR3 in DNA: TGTGCCAGCACCACAGGGTTTAACACCGGGGAGCTGTTTTTT.

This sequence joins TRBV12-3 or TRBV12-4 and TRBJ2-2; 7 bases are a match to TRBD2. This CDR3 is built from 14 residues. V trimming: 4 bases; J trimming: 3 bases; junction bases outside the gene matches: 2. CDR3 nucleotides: TGTGCCAGCAGTTCGGGGGGAGACACCGGGGAGCTGTTTTTT. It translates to CASSSGGDTGELFF.

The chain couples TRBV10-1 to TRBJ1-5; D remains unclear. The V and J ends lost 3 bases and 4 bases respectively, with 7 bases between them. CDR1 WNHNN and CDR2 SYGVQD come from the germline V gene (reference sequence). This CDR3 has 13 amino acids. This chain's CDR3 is CASSDKANQPQHF. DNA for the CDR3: TGCGCCAGCAGTGATAAGGCGAATCAGCCCCAGCATTTT.

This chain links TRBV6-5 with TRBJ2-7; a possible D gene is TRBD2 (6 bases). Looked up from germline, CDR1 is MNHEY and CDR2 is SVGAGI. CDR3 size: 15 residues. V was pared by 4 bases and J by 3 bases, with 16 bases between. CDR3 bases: TGTGCCAGCAGTTCTGGGGGGAATGACGGCTACGAGCAGTACTTC. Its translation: CASSSGGNDGYEQYF.

CDR3 in DNA: TGTGCCACCAGCAGAGATAGTACCGGGACCCAGTACTTC. This encodes CATSRDSTGTQYF. V gene TRBV15 combines with J gene TRBJ2-5; D remains unclear. This CDR3 region has 13 residues. Germline CDR1 LNHNV, CDR2 YYDKDF (reference sequence). V was pared by 0 bases and J by 7 bases, with 9 bases between.

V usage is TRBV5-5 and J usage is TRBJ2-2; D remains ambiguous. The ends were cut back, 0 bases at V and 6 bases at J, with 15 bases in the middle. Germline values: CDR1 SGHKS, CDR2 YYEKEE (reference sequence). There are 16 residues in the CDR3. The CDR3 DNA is TGTGCCAGCAGCTTGGCCGGGCTTGAATTCCCCGGGGAGCTGTTTTTT. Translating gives CASSLAGLEFPGELFF.

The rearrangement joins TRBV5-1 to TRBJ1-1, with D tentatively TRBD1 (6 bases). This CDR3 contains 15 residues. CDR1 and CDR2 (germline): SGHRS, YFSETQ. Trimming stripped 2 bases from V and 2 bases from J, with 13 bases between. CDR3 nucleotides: TGCGCCAGCAGCTTTCCATTGGGGGCCAACACTGAAGCTTTCTTT. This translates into CASSFPLGANTEAFF.